A selection of T cell receptor beta chains follows, all from one sample in a study of T cell repertoires in cytomegalovirus infection. TCRdb itself ran the reads through MiXCR, one entry per CDR3 protein. Among some 320,000 distinct CDR3 sequences listed, 25% to 30% were seen once. No antigen has been assigned to these receptors. This specimen was cultured PBMCs, taken from culture after CMV antigen stimulation. Receptor source: a human donor in good health (CMV status not recorded). Some clones in this sample may be carry-over from other donors' samples. CDR3s include the opening cysteine and the closing phenylalanine or tryptophan. Each record gives: CDR3 DNA, CDR3 protein, J gene, D gene, clone size, V gene. The D gene is left open where the match is weak. Clone size, where shown, is once, few, many, or a class for clones that have expanded.

TGTGCCAGTAATAGCGGGGAGAAGGAGACCCAGTACTTC CASNSGEKETQYF TRBJ2-5 TRBD2 NA TRBV19
TGTGCCAGCAGTGAATATAACAGGGATAATGAGCAGTTCTTC CASSEYNRDNEQFF TRBJ2-1 NA NA TRBV25-1
TGTGCCAGCAGCTTACAAGCCACAGTACCCGGAAACACCATATATTTT CASSLQATVPGNTIYF TRBJ1-3 NA few TRBV7-2
TGTGCCAGCAGTTCTGCCTCCTACAATGAGCAGTTCTTC CASSSASYNEQFF TRBJ2-1 NA NA TRBV6-1
TGCGCCAGCAGCCAAGATCGGTGGGGCGGTGGGACGGCCAAAAACATTCAGTACTTC CASSQDRWGGGTAKNIQYF TRBJ2-4 NA NA TRBV4-1
TGTGCCTGGAGTAACGGCCGCCCCCCTTACTTC CAWSNGRPPYF TRBJ2-5 NA NA TRBV30
TGTGCCTCGGGGGGGCGCCAGGATGGCTACACCTTC CASGGRQDGYTF TRBJ1-2 NA few TRBV2
TGTGCCATCGGACAGGGGCCTAATCAGCCCCAGCATTTT CAIGQGPNQPQHF TRBJ1-5 TRBD1 many TRBV12-3/TRBV12-4
TGCAGTGCTAAGTTACAGGAGAACTATGGCTACACCTTC CSAKLQENYGYTF TRBJ1-2 NA NA TRBV20-1
TGTGCCAGCAGCTCTCTTGGAAGCACAGATACGCAGTATTTT CASSSLGSTDTQYF TRBJ2-3 NA NA TRBV14
TGTGCCAGCAGCCTGAGGGGCAGGAAGCAGTTCTTC CASSLRGRKQFF TRBJ2-1 NA many TRBV7-8
TGTGCCAGGGGGATCCGCTTGGGCGCGGCCAAAAACATTCAGTACTTC CARGIRLGAAKNIQYF TRBJ2-4 NA few TRBV11-2
TGTGCCAGCCAGGAGATGAGTTCACCCCTCCACTTT CASQEMSSPLHF TRBJ1-6 NA few TRBV25-1
TGTGCCAGCAGTCCGCTTACTAGCCACAATGAGCAGTTCTTC CASSPLTSHNEQFF TRBJ2-1 NA NA TRBV27
TGTGCCAGCAGTTCCCCCTCAGCGGGGTCACGCAATGAGCAGTTCTTC CASSSPSAGSRNEQFF TRBJ2-1 TRBD2 few TRBV11-2
TGTGCCAGCAGCGAAACACAGGGGTCGACTGAAGCTTTCTTT CASSETQGSTEAFF TRBJ1-1 TRBD1 NA TRBV7-6
TGTGCCAGCAGCGGATCCGGGACAGGGGGGTCGAACGAGCAGTACTTC CASSGSGTGGSNEQYF TRBJ2-7 TRBD1 NA TRBV28
TGTGCCAGCAGCCGAACTAGCGGGGGGGCCGAGGAGACCCAGTACTTC CASSRTSGGAEETQYF TRBJ2-5 TRBD2 few TRBV4-2
TGTGCCAGCAGCAAGGACGGGACGATGAATCAGCCCCAGCATTTT CASSKDGTMNQPQHF TRBJ1-5 NA once TRBV5-5
TGTGCCAGCAGCTTATCAATCCAGGCCTCTGGGGCCAACGTCCTGACTTTC CASSLSIQASGANVLTF TRBJ2-6 NA many TRBV7-9
TGTGCCAGCAGTTTCTACGGTACTAATGAGCAGTTCTTC CASSFYGTNEQFF TRBJ2-1 NA NA TRBV12-3/TRBV12-4
TGTGCCAGCAGCTTAATGGCACCCCCGGCCGGAAACACCATATATTTT CASSLMAPPAGNTIYF TRBJ1-3 NA NA TRBV7-3
TGTGCCAGCAGCTTAGAAAGGGACACCACAACTAATGAAAAACTGTTTTTT CASSLERDTTTNEKLFF TRBJ1-4 NA many TRBV7-9
TGTGCCAGCAGCTTATGGGCCTATAGCAATCAGCCCCAGCATTTT CASSLWAYSNQPQHF TRBJ1-5 NA few TRBV7-2
TGTGCCAGCAGCTCACGGGAAACTTTAAACACCTACGAGCAGTACTTC CASSSRETLNTYEQYF TRBJ2-7 NA NA TRBV7-9
TGTGCCAGCAGCTTTCCGGGACAGGGCGCTGAAGCTTTCTTT CASSFPGQGAEAFF TRBJ1-1 TRBD1 few TRBV7-8
TGTGCCAGCTCACCAGTCCTCCGGGAGAGCACTGAAGCTTTCTTT CASSPVLRESTEAFF TRBJ1-1 NA NA TRBV18
TGTGCCACCAGCAGAGTCCCGCTAGCGGGAGCTACAGATACGCAGTATTTT CATSRVPLAGATDTQYF TRBJ2-3 TRBD2 NA TRBV15
TGTGCCAGCAGAAGGCTCGGCGGAGCTAATTCACCCCTCCACTTT CASRRLGGANSPLHF TRBJ1-6 NA NA TRBV7-9
TGCAGTGCCACTGAGGGGCGCTACTACAATGAGCAGTTCTTC CSATEGRYYNEQFF TRBJ2-1 NA few TRBV20-1
TGTGCCACCTCCTACAATGAGCAGTTCTTC CATSYNEQFF TRBJ2-1 NA few TRBV28
TGTGCCAGCAGCTTAAGTTCACAGGGAGCCACTGAAGCTTTCTTT CASSLSSQGATEAFF TRBJ1-1 NA few TRBV7-3
TGCAGTGCTAGAAGGGCAGGGGGAAAAGAGACCCAGTACTTC CSARRAGGKETQYF TRBJ2-5 TRBD1 NA TRBV20-1
TGTGCCAGCAGCTTTACAGGGCGTAACTATGGCTACACCTTC CASSFTGRNYGYTF TRBJ1-2 NA NA TRBV7-9
TGTGCCATAAAGAGGGTCGAGCAGTACTTC CAIKRVEQYF TRBJ2-7 NA NA TRBV9
TGCGCCAGCAGCCAAGAAGGGCCCGACTTGGGCAGCAATCAGCCCCAGCATTTT CASSQEGPDLGSNQPQHF TRBJ1-5 NA few TRBV4-1
TGTGCCAGCAGTGAAGCCATCTATGGCTACACCTTC CASSEAIYGYTF TRBJ1-2 NA NA TRBV25-1
TGTGCCAGCAGTGAAGGTACTAGCGGGGTGTCGACAGATACGCAGTATTTT CASSEGTSGVSTDTQYF TRBJ2-3 TRBD2 NA TRBV6-1
TGTGCCAGCAGTGGGCTGGGCGGAGGGCTCTATGGCTACACCTTC CASSGLGGGLYGYTF TRBJ1-2 NA few TRBV28
TGTGCCAGCAGTGTAAGGGCGGGGGACTACAATGAGCAGTTCTTC CASSVRAGDYNEQFF TRBJ2-1 TRBD2 NA TRBV2
TGTGCCAGCAGCTTAGAGGCCCCTGGAAACACCATATATTTT CASSLEAPGNTIYF TRBJ1-3 NA many TRBV7-2
TGTGCCAGCTCCGCCAGACAGGTCGAAGCAATAGATACGCAGTATTTT CASSARQVEAIDTQYF TRBJ2-3 NA NA TRBV4-2
TGTGCCAGCACCCGGCCGAATCGCTCTGGAAACACCATATATTTT CASTRPNRSGNTIYF TRBJ1-3 NA few TRBV6-2/TRBV6-3
TGTGCCACTCGGGACGGGGCGCACTATGGCTACACCTTC CATRDGAHYGYTF TRBJ1-2 NA NA TRBV27
TGCAGTGCTAGAACCGGGACTAGCGGGAGTCGCGAGCAGTACTTC CSARTGTSGSREQYF TRBJ2-7 TRBD2 NA TRBV20-1
TGTGCCATCAAGGGGAGTTCTGATTCACCCCTCCACTTT CAIKGSSDSPLHF TRBJ1-6 NA NA TRBV6-1
TGTGCCAGCAGCGCACTCCAGGGGTCCACCGGGGAGCTGTTTTTT CASSALQGSTGELFF TRBJ2-2 NA many TRBV7-2